Presented here are 26 T cell receptor beta chains from one specimen sequenced in a study of blood T cell repertoires in COVID-19. Some clones are missing from TCRdb's copy, which holds only in-frame ones; the method was immunoSEQ multiplex PCR. The sample has approximately 220,000 clones, over 75% seen once. Sequencing was done on a sample of peripheral blood. Receptors were obtained from a woman of 80 years or more with acute or convalescent COVID-19.

This chain joins TRBV27 and TRBJ2-1; 9 positions agree with TRBD1. Unmatched junction bases numbered 13, after V lost 10 bases and J lost 0 bases. The germline gives CDR1 MNHEY, CDR2 SMNVEV (reference sequence). There are 17 residues in the CDR3. CDR3 residues: CANLPGQGYSSYNEQFF. The CDR3 nucleotides read TGTGCCAACCTACCGGGACAGGGCTACAGCTCCTACAATGAGCAGTTCTTC.

The chain is built from TRBV4-2 and TRBJ2-5; 10 positions agree with TRBD2. V lost 2 bases, J lost 4 bases, and 1 base stayed unmatched. CDR1 is LGHNA and CDR2 is YNFKEQ in the germline V gene. CDR3 length: 14 amino acids. CDR3 protein: CASSQRLAGETQYF. The DNA of the CDR3 is TGTGCCAGCAGCCAAAGACTAGCGGGAGAGACCCAGTACTTC.

Ten or more counts support this clone. V and J are TRBV29-1 and TRBJ1-2, with 7 bases that match TRBD1. V was pared by 2 bases and J by 8 bases, with 11 bases of the junction left unmatched. This CDR3 region has 14 residues. Germline lookup yields CDR1 SQVTM and CDR2 ANQGSEA. The CDR3 spells CSVEKEGAKGGYTF. The CDR3 nucleotides read TGCAGCGTTGAAAAAGAGGGGGCGAAGGGAGGCTACACCTTC.

This chain uses TRBV10-3 with TRBJ1-1, with a tentative D call TRBD1 (5 bases). This CDR3 region has 16 residues. Germline values: CDR1 ENHRY, CDR2 SYGVKD. Trimming took off 6 bases at V and 0 bases at J, with 17 bases between the two ends. The chain's CDR3 is CAISSDQGAMNTEAFF. CDR3 coding DNA: TGTGCCATCAGCAGCGACCAGGGTGCCATGAACACTGAAGCTTTCTTT.

This clone was counted a single time. This rearrangement joins TRBV2 to TRBJ1-1; D unclear. Germline-derived CDR1 and CDR2 are SNHLY and FYNNEI. This CDR3 region has 11 residues. V was cut by 7 bases and J by 3 bases, with 6 bases left in between. CDR3 in DNA: TGTGCCAGCAACACGCACACTGAAGCTTTCTTT. Translated: CASNTHTEAFF.

This chain links TRBV28 with TRBJ1-1; D possibly corresponds to TRBD1 (5 bases). The CDR3 spans 17 residues. Trimming stripped 4 bases from V and 5 bases from J, with 23 bases between. Germline-derived CDR1 and CDR2 are MDHEN and SYDVKM. CDR3 sequence: CASSSIAGVGTNTEAFF. CDR3 DNA: TGTGCCAGCAGTTCTATTGCGGGGGTGGGGACCAATACTGAAGCTTTCTTT.

V usage is TRBV27 and J usage is TRBJ2-2; D possibly corresponds to TRBD1 (6 bases). The CDR3 has 14 amino acids. CDR1 MNHEY and CDR2 SMNVEV come from the germline V gene (reference sequence). The ends were cut back, 0 bases at V and 9 bases at J, with 11 bases in the middle. CDR3 bases: TGTGCCAGCAGTTTATCTGGGGACAACCGGGAGCTGTTTTTT. Its protein is CASSLSGDNRELFF.

This sequence joins TRBV1 and TRBJ2-7; the D segment call TRBD2 is taken from the table without a DNA check. TRBV1 is a documented pseudogene. This CDR3 is 12 amino acids long. CDR3 coding DNA: TGCACGAGGGTGGGAGGGCCCTGGGAGCAGTACTTC. Translating it yields CTRVGGPWEQYF.

A note on this clone: Other nucleotide sequences from this sample produce the same CDR3. This rearrangement joins TRBV9 to TRBJ1-4, with D maybe TRBD1 (6 bases). Trimming took 0 bases from V and 5 from J, leaving 11 bases between them. Germline V gene data show CDR1 as SGDLS and CDR2 as YYNGEE. The CDR3 consists of 15 residues. This CDR3 is CASSVAGQGNEKLFF. DNA of the CDR3: TGTGCCAGCAGCGTAGCGGGGCAGGGGAATGAAAAACTGTTTTTT.

This clone was recorded only once. The genes are TRBV2 and TRBJ1-1; no firm D call. This CDR3 has 16 amino acids. CDR1 is SNHLY and CDR2 is FYNNEI in the germline V gene. V lost 1 base to trimming and J lost 4 bases, with 16 bases between them. CDR3 loop: CASSEGLTRLSTEAFF. The CDR3 nucleotides are TGTGCCAGCAGTGAAGGTCTCACGCGGCTGAGCACTGAAGCTTTCTTT.

The genes are TRBV5-1 and TRBJ2-1, with D maybe TRBD1 (5 bases). Trimming stripped 3 bases from V and 4 bases from J, with 14 bases between. The germline V gene has CDR1 SGHRS and CDR2 YFSETQ. This CDR3 contains 15 residues. The CDR3, as DNA: TGCGCCAGCAGCTCGCAGGGATCGAGGTACAATGAGCAGTTCTTC. This sequence encodes CASSSQGSRYNEQFF.

The chain carries TRBV7-8 and TRBJ1-2, with unresolved D. Trimming took 2 bases from V and 5 from J, leaving 6 bases between them. CDR3 length equals 12 residues. Germline V lookup: CDR1 SGHVS, CDR2 FQNEAQ. This CDR3 is CASSLSGYGYTF. CDR3 DNA sequence: TGTGCCAGCAGCTTATCCGGGTATGGCTACACCTTC. Full variable domain (rest looked up from reference TRBV7-8 and TRBJ1-2): GAGVSQSPRYKVAKRGQDVALRCDPISGHVSLFWYQQALGQGPEFLTYFQNEAQLDKSGLPSDRFFAERPEGSVSTLKIQRTQQEDSAVYLCASSLSGYGYTFGSGTRLTVV.

The rearrangement uses TRBV19 and TRBJ1-5; 7 bases are a match to TRBD1. CDR1 and CDR2 (germline): LNHDA, SQIVND (reference sequence). CDR3 size: 15 residues. The J segment lost 3 bases and the V segment lost 4 bases, leaving 6 bases of the junction unmatched. The CDR3 loop reads CASSRGTDPNQPQHF. DNA for the CDR3: TGTGCCAGTAGTAGGGGGACAGATCCCAATCAGCCCCAGCATTTT.

Judged by abundance, this clone is medium-sized. V and J are TRBV29-1 and TRBJ2-7, with 7 bases that match TRBD2. The CDR3 loop spans 15 amino acids. With 5 bases clipped from V and 2 bases from J, the junction kept 12 bases outside the gene matches. CDR1 SQVTM and CDR2 ANQGSEA come from the germline V gene. This chain's CDR3 is CSVSSAGLRPYEQYF. CDR3 coding DNA: TGCAGCGTTTCTTCAGCGGGATTGCGACCCTACGAGCAGTACTTC.

This clone was found a few times. The chain carries TRBV10-3 and TRBJ1-2; D might be TRBD1 (5 bases). The V gene's germline CDR1 is ENHRY and CDR2 SYGVKD. Trimming shortened V by 3 bases and J by 8 bases, and 19 bases separated the two germline ends. This CDR3 spans 15 amino acids. CDR3 nucleotides: TGTGCCATCAGTGAAACAGGCTTAATCCCCCGGGGCTACACCTTC. Residues: CAISETGLIPRGYTF.

The V call is TRBV10-3, the J call TRBJ1-2; TRBD1 is a possible D gene (6 bases). Germline V gene lookup returns CDR1 ENHRY and CDR2 SYGVKD. The CDR3 loop spans 14 amino acids. With 2 bases removed from V and 8 bases from J, the gap between germline ends came to 15 bases. The CDR3 DNA reads as TGTGCCATCAGTGAGGCCGGGGGCGGGGGGGGCTACACCTTC. Translated: CAISEAGGGGGYTF.

The chain carries TRBV2 and TRBJ2-7, with 11 bases lining up with TRBD2. V lost 4 bases and J lost 2; bases outside the gene matches: 13. The CDR3 is 18 residues long. CDR1 and CDR2 from the germline V gene are SNHLY and FYNNEI. CDR3 residues: CASSVYTTSGSPPYEQYF. The CDR3 nucleotides are TGTGCCAGCAGTGTATATACCACTAGCGGGAGTCCCCCCTACGAGCAGTACTTC.

V usage is TRBV5-1 and J usage is TRBJ2-3, with D possibly matching TRBD2 (6 bases). The CDR3 is 14 residues long. CDR1 is SGHRS and CDR2 is YFSETQ in the germline V gene. The V end lost 1 base, the J end lost 2 bases, and 8 bases lay between the germline ends. For the CDR3, the DNA is TGCGCCAGCAGCTTGTGGGGACTCACAGATACGCAGTATTTT. This sequence encodes CASSLWGLTDTQYF.

The J gene is TRBJ1-1, the V gene TRBV11-2, with D unresolved. The V end was cut by 5 bases, the J end by 4 bases, with 8 bases between. The germline V gene has CDR1 SGHAT and CDR2 FQNNGV. The CDR3 is 12 residues long. The CDR3 coding sequence is TGTGCCAGCAGCAATCGAGTCACTGAAGCTTTCTTT. Translation gives CASSNRVTEAFF.

The V call is TRBV7-6, the J call TRBJ2-7; the D is unclear. The CDR3 has 14 amino acids. V lost 5 bases and J lost 2, with 13 bases in between. Per germline, CDR1 SGHVS and CDR2 FNYEAQ. CDR3 coding DNA: TGTGCCAGCAGCCCGAGTCATGAGGCCTACGAGCAGTACTTC. It is translated as CASSPSHEAYEQYF.

In this sample, this clone turned up once. The J gene is TRBJ2-1, the V gene TRBV10-3; 15 nucleotides align to TRBD2. The CDR3 covers 22 residues. Germline V lookup: CDR1 ENHRY, CDR2 SYGVKD. Germline trimming cut 6 bases from V and 1 base from J; bases unmatched to any gene: 19. CDR3: CAISATDMRTSGRARSYNEQFF. The CDR3 DNA sequence: TGTGCCATCAGCGCGACGGATATGAGGACTAGCGGGAGGGCCAGGTCCTACAATGAGCAGTTCTTC.

The CDR3 reads CASSLELAVAKNIQYF. The CDR3, as DNA: TGTGCCAGCAGCTTAGAACTAGCGGTAGCCAAAAACATTCAGTACTTC. The chain joins TRBV11-2 to TRBJ2-4; 8 bases map to TRBD2. From germline, CDR1 is SGHAT and CDR2 FQNNGV. The CDR3 runs 16 residues. Germline trimming cut 0 bases from V and 0 bases from J; bases unmatched to any gene: 1.

This chain links TRBV30 with TRBJ2-3; 9 nucleotides agree with TRBD1. Germline lookup yields CDR1 GTSNPN and CDR2 SVGIG (reference sequence). Trimming cost V 0 bases and J 3 bases; bases outside gene matches: 1. The CDR3 loop spans 14 amino acids. CDR3 sequence reads: CAWSVGQGTDTQYF. In nucleotides, the CDR3 is TGTGCCTGGAGTGTTGGACAGGGGACAGATACGCAGTATTTT.

This clone was found once. The chain links TRBV7-9 to TRBJ2-7; a weak D match, TRBD2 (5 bases). The CDR3 has 12 amino acids. V lost 2 bases and J 6 bases, leaving 8 bases between the germline ends. Germline V CDR1 and CDR2: SEHNR, FQNEAQ (reference sequence). CDR3 amino acids: CASSLSGVEQYF. CDR3 nucleotide sequence: TGTGCCAGCAGCTTATCCGGGGTCGAGCAGTACTTC.

This chain joins TRBV4-2 and TRBJ2-7; TRBD2 matches at 9 bases. Germline CDR1 is LGHNA and CDR2 is YNFKEQ. The CDR3 has 14 residues. Losses at the gene ends were 3 bases for V and 6 bases for J; bases not matched to a gene: 6. CDR3 loop: CASSQAGGAGEQYF. CDR3 in DNA: TGTGCCAGCAGCCAGGCGGGAGGGGCGGGCGAGCAGTACTTC.

V and J are TRBV4-1 and TRBJ2-3; D may be TRBD1 (6 bases). The germline V gene has CDR1 MGHRA and CDR2 YSYEKL. The CDR3 extends over 16 amino acids. The germline V and J ends were trimmed by 1 base and 5 bases, with 16 bases remaining between them. The DNA for the CDR3 is TGCGCCAGCAGCCAAGTTTCGGTGGGGGCGAGAGATACGCAGTATTTT. Translated: CASSQVSVGARDTQYF.